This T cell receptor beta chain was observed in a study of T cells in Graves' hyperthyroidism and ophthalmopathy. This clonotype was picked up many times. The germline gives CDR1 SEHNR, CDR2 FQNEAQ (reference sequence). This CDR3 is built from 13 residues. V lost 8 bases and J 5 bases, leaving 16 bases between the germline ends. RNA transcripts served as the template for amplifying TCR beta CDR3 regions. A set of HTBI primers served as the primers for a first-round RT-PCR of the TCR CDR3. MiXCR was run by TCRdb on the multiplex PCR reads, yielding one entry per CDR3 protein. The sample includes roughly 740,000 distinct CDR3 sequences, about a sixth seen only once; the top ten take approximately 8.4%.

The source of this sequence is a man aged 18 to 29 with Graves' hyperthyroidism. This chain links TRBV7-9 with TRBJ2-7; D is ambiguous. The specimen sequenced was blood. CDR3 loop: CASRSSLSHEQYF. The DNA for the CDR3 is TGTGCCAGCCGGTCCTCCCTTAGCCACGAGCAGTACTTC.